Presented here are 7 T cell receptor beta chains from one specimen sequenced in a study of identical twins. TCRdb processed the 5' RACE reads anew with MiXCR; each CDR3 protein has one entry. The sample lists 690,000 or so distinct CDR3 sequences; around 8.3% were seen once. These data are also associated with another study on yellow fever vaccine responses in identical twins.

Sequencing used PBMCs. All receptors derive from a woman aged 18-29 years in good health.

The V and J genes are TRBV19 and TRBJ2-7, with 11 bases aligning to TRBD2. The V and J ends lost 5 bases and 5 bases, in that order; junction bases with no gene match: 5. The CDR3 contains 14 residues. CDR1 is LNHDA and CDR2 is SQIVND in the germline V gene (reference sequence). The CDR3, as DNA: TGTGCCAGTAGTCTGACTAGCGGGGCGAACGAGCAGTACTTC. Protein sequence: CASSLTSGANEQYF.

The sample holds a few counts of this clonotype. The chain uses TRBV5-1 and TRBJ2-5, with D perhaps matching TRBD1 or TRBD2 (7 bases each). V was shortened by 7 bases and J by 5 bases, with 15 bases between the two germline ends. Germline CDR1 is SGHRS and CDR2 is YFSETQ. The CDR3 consists of 13 residues. This CDR3 is CASCRQGGETQYF. The CDR3 region has the DNA TGCGCCAGCTGCCGACAGGGAGGGGAGACCCAGTACTTC.

This clonotype has a handful of counts. The chain uses TRBV20-1 and TRBJ2-7; D may be TRBD1 (5 bases). The germline V gene encodes CDR1 DFQATT and CDR2 SNEGSKA (reference sequence). The V end was cut by 2 bases, the J end by 0 bases, with 8 bases between. The CDR3 has 13 residues. For the CDR3, the DNA is TGCAGTGCTAGACAGGGAAACTCCTACGAGCAGTACTTC. It is translated as CSARQGNSYEQYF.

The genes are TRBV30 and TRBJ1-2; the D gene is possibly TRBD1 (5 bases). The V end lost 2 bases, the J end lost 9 bases, and 10 bases lay between the germline ends. The CDR3 covers 11 residues. Germline values: CDR1 GTSNPN, CDR2 SVGIG (reference sequence). This CDR3 reads CAWSLGGSYTF. In nucleotides, the CDR3 is TGTGCCTGGAGTCTTGGGGGAAGCTACACCTTC.

This clonotype was detected ten times or more. The chain has TRBV12-3 or TRBV12-4 and TRBJ1-2; 7 nucleotides agree with TRBD1. The CDR3 consists of 14 residues. The junction had 6 bases not matched to a gene; V was cut back by 7 bases and J by 1 base. CDR3 region: CASTKGQYNYGYTF. CDR3 nucleotide sequence: TGTGCCAGCACAAAGGGACAGTATAACTATGGCTACACCTTC.

At least ten counts were recorded for this clonotype. The chain employs TRBV5-5 and TRBJ2-2; possibly TRBD2 for D (7 bases). The CDR3 has 16 amino acids. From germline, CDR1 is SGHKS and CDR2 YYEKEE (reference sequence). The ends were cut back, 2 bases at V and 1 base at J, with 12 bases in the middle. CDR3: CASSFAGALNTGELFF. CDR3 bases: TGTGCCAGCAGCTTCGCGGGGGCCTTGAACACCGGGGAGCTGTTTTTT.

There are a few counts of this clonotype. J is TRBJ1-5 and V is TRBV7-8; D remains unclear. V lost 1 base, J lost 3 bases, and 7 bases lay in between. The CDR3 is 14 residues long. The germline V gene encodes CDR1 SGHVS and CDR2 FQNEAQ. The CDR3 region has the DNA TGTGCCAGCAGCTTAGAGGTTCCCAATCAGCCCCAGCATTTT. Its translation: CASSLEVPNQPQHF.